Below, one T cell receptor (beta chain) is given with its context. No antigen is known for it. No base quality information exists; no much larger clone differs at one position. The data originate from a study of early T cells in non-severe SARS-CoV-2 infection (dated by TCRdb to the early 2020s). Notes on the research overall: Because TCR sequencing was done on bulk RNA from unsorted whole blood, the alpha and beta chains could not be paired.

Libraries were prepared through 5' RACE. The instrument given in TCRdb is NextSeq 500. Unique molecular identifiers were attached to individual cDNA molecules in the TCR library protocol so that sequencing error and PCR bias could be corrected. TCR alpha and beta chains were both sequenced, and the abundances of alpha and beta sequences in each sample were closely correlated with each other. From the authors' description of their analysis: Decombinator V4 was used to perform V gene, J gene and CDR3 annotation of TCR sequences. Expanded TCRs were defined as changing significantly between any two time points under a Poisson model with p below 0.0001. TCR abundances were normalised to the total number of TCRs sequenced in each sample and reported as counts per million. MAIT TCRs were defined by TRAV1-2 paired with TRAJ12, TRAJ20 or TRAJ33, and iNKT TCRs by TRAV10 paired with TRAJ18. A search of VDJdb, accessed on 1 November 2021, was run for TCRs annotated to CMV, EBV and SARS-CoV-2, with TCRs annotated for multiple antigens excluded. TCRdb passed the public sequencing reads through fastp at Q25 and MiXCR, retaining productive beta sequences. Each entry is one CDR3 protein sequence, shown with its most common DNA and genes. TCRdb, not the authors, supplied the V and J calls. This sample lists tens of thousands of distinct CDR3 sequences; around 12% were detected once. Approximately 5% of the sample is in the top ten clones.

What the work shows at the level of the full study, not this receptor alone: VDJdb matching was skewed toward anti-spike CD8 responses and likely underestimated virus-specific expansions by missing private and CD4 specificities.

From its cysteine to its phenylalanine, the CDR3 spans 16 amino acids. This entry keeps only the CDR3 DNA: 48 bases, framed from base 1. Trimming takes 0 bases from V and 4 bases from J, and the germline ends sit 16 bases apart. In the germline V gene, CDR1 corresponds to SGHRS and CDR2 to YFSETQ. This was a case-control study nested in a cohort of healthcare workers in London, UK, who had nasopharyngeal swab PCR tests and blood samples taken every week. Between 23 and 31 March 2020, the week of the UK lockdown, healthcare workers were enrolled and then followed up weekly for as long as 16 weeks. The material sequenced was whole blood. The V and J segments used are TRBV5-1 and TRBJ1-1; the D gene is possibly TRBD1, with 6 bases matching. This receptor was identified in an adult who was a healthcare worker with PCR-confirmed SARS-CoV-2 infection or an uninfected control (not recorded which). The nucleotide sequence is TGCGCCAGCAGCTTGGTGGGGCAATCGGGGGCCACTGAAGCTTTCTTT. Its protein is CASSLVGQSGATEAFF.